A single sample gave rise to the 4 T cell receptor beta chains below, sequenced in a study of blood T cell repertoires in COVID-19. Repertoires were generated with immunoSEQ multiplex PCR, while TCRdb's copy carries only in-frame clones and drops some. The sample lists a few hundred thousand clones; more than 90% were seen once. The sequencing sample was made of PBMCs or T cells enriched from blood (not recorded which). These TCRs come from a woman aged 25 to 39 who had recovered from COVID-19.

Here the CDR3 reads CASSARDSRFSPLHF. CDR3 in DNA: TGTGCCAGCAGCGCACGGGACAGCCGATTCTCGCCCCTCCACTTT. The V gene is TRBV11-1, the J gene TRBJ1-6; 7 nucleotides match TRBD1. The germline gives CDR1 SGHAT, CDR2 FQDESV (reference sequence). V lost 5 bases and J lost 13; bases outside the gene matches: 14. The CDR3 has 15 residues.

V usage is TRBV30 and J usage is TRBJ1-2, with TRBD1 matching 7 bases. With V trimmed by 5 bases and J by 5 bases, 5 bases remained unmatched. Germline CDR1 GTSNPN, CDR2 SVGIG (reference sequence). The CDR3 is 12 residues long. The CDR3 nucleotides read TGTGCCTGGGACAGGGATGGTTATGGCTACACCTTC. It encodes CAWDRDGYGYTF.

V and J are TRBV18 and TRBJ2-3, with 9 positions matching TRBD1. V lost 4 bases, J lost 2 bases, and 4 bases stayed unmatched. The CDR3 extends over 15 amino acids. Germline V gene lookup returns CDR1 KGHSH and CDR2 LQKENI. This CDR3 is CASSQGQGITDTQYF. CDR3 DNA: TGTGCCAGCTCACAGGGACAGGGTATCACAGATACGCAGTATTTT.

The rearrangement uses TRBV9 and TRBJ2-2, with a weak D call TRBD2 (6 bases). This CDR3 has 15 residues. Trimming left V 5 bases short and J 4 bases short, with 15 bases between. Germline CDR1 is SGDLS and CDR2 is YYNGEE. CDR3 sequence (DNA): TGTGCCAGCAGTCGGCTCCGGGGGATCACCGGGGAGCTGTTTTTT. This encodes CASSRLRGITGELFF.